The rows below give T cell receptor beta chains drawn from one sample of a study of OX40 agonist ivuxolimab in advanced cancers. Only in-frame clones appear in the TCRdb table, and some are missing; sequencing was by immunoSEQ multiplex PCR. The sample consists of under 80,000 clones, over 90% of them appearing once. The starting material was CD4+ or CD8+ T cells sorted from blood, obtained in a trial of the OX40 agonist ivuxolimab. Receptor source: an adult with an advanced solid tumor such as melanoma, head and neck, liver or kidney cancer. Each CDR3 is given with its conserved first and last residue. D genes are given only for firm matches. Only part of the rows carry a size: once, few, many, or a class if the clone is expanded.

D	size	J	V	DNA	CDR3
-	-	TRBJ2-3	TRBV7-3	TGTGCCAGCAGCTCCCTGGGCGCAGATACGCAGTATTTT	CASSSLGADTQYF
-	-	TRBJ2-5	TRBV9	TGTGCCAGCAGCGCGGGACAAAACCAAGAGACCCAGTACTTC	CASSAGQNQETQYF
TRBD1	-	TRBJ1-1	TRBV4-1	TGCGCCAGCAGCCCAAACAGGGGCCTCATGAACACTGAAGCTTTCTTT	CASSPNRGLMNTEAFF
TRBD2	once	TRBJ2-1	TRBV7-8	TGTGCCAGCAGCCGACTAGCTGGACTAGCGGGAGGGGGGCTCTACAATGAGCAGTTCTTC	CASSRLAGLAGGGLYNEQFF
TRBD2	-	TRBJ2-7	TRBV11-2	TGTGCCAGCAGCACTAGCGGGAGTACTTACGAGCAGTACTTC	CASSTSGSTYEQYF
-	-	TRBJ2-7	TRBV6-4	TGTGCCAGCCCGGGTTCAGGATTGAAGTCCGAGCAGTACTTC	CASPGSGLKSEQYF
-	-	TRBJ2-2	TRBV27	TGTGCCAGCAGCCTTTTCCCAAGCGGCAATACCGGGGAGCTGTTTTTT	CASSLFPSGNTGELFF
-	-	TRBJ2-3	TRBV6-5	TGTGCCAGCAGTTACTCCACGGGGGCGACAGATACGCAGTATTTT	CASSYSTGATDTQYF
-	-	TRBJ2-1	TRBV9	TGTGCCAGCAGCTCGGACTATCGTGAGCAGTTCTTC	CASSSDYREQFF
-	-	TRBJ1-3	TRBV9	TGTGCCAGCAGCTCACCTGGGGCGGGGGACACCATATATTTT	CASSSPGAGDTIYF
TRBD1	-	TRBJ1-4	TRBV5-1	TGCGCCAGCAGCTTGGGATCAGGGGGGGCAACTAATGAAAAACTGTTTTTT	CASSLGSGGATNEKLFF
TRBD2	-	TRBJ2-3	TRBV10-2	TGCGCCAGCAGTCCAGGCCCCTTAGGACTAGCGGGAGGGGGTACGCAGTATTTT	CASSPGPLGLAGGGTQYF
-	-	TRBJ2-3	TRBV27	TGTGCCAGCAGTTTTGGGACATCCACAGATACGCAGTATTTT	CASSFGTSTDTQYF
TRBD1	-	TRBJ1-1	TRBV2	TGTGCCAGCTACCCGACGATACTCGGACAGGGGATAACTGAAGCTTTCTTT	CASYPTILGQGITEAFF
-	-	TRBJ1-1	TRBV5-4	TGTGCCAGCAGCTTGTCAGGGTTAGGGTGGAACACTGAAGCTTTCTTT	CASSLSGLGWNTEAFF
TRBD1	-	TRBJ1-2	TRBV28	TGTGCCAGCAGTTATGTGCCGAAAACCACCCCGCTTGGACAGGCTAACTATGGCTACACCTTC	CASSYVPKTTPLGQANYGYTF
-	-	TRBJ2-2	TRBV7-2	TGTGCCAGCAGCCTCCGTGCCGACACCGGGGAGCTGTTTTTT	CASSLRADTGELFF
-	-	TRBJ2-1	TRBV5-4	TGTGCCAGCAGCCCCTCGGTCGGGAATGAGCAGTTCTTC	CASSPSVGNEQFF
-	-	TRBJ2-7	TRBV29-1	TGCAGCGTTGAAGAGGGAGCCGGAGGGGAAACCTACGAGCAGTACTTC	CSVEEGAGGETYEQYF
-	few	TRBJ1-2	TRBV5-1	TGCGCCAGCAGCGGTTCGATTACAGCTTCCTATGGCTACACCTTC	CASSGSITASYGYTF
TRBD1	-	TRBJ1-2	TRBV9	TGTGCCAGCAGCCCTAGTGGACAGGCCAACTATGGCTACACCTTC	CASSPSGQANYGYTF
-	-	TRBJ2-1	TRBV27	TGTGCCAGCAGTCCCGGGGGCCCCAATGAGCAGTTCTTC	CASSPGGPNEQFF
TRBD1	once	TRBJ2-7	TRBV2	TGTGCCAGCATTCTACCGGGACAGAGCTCCTACGAGCAGTACTTC	CASILPGQSSYEQYF
TRBD2	-	TRBJ2-7	TRBV10-2	TGCGCCAGCAGTATGGGGGGGTCTGAGCAGTACTTC	CASSMGGSEQYF
TRBD2	-	TRBJ2-5	TRBV7-2	TGTGCCAGCAGCTTCGGACTAGCGTTCTCGTACCAAGAGACCCAGTACTTC	CASSFGLAFSYQETQYF
TRBD1	-	TRBJ2-4	TRBV4-1	TGCGCCAGCAGCCGGGGACAGAACCAGTACTTC	CASSRGQNQYF
-	-	TRBJ2-1	TRBV7-9	TGTGCCAGCAGCTTATTTTCGGGACTCTATCTTAACAATGAGCAGTTCTTC	CASSLFSGLYLNNEQFF
TRBD1	-	TRBJ1-2	TRBV4-3	TGCGCCAGCAGCCATTCTCGGACAGGGAACTATGGCTACACCTTC	CASSHSRTGNYGYTF
-	-	TRBJ1-4	TRBV28	TGTGCCAGCAGTTTCGCCGGAAAACTGTTTTTT	CASSFAGKLFF
TRBD2	-	TRBJ2-3	TRBV15	TGTGCCACCAGCAGAGGGCGCGGGGGGACAGATACGCAGTATTTT	CATSRGRGGTDTQYF
-	once	TRBJ2-5	TRBV2	TGTGCCAGCAACAAAAGGGGGTCGGAGACCCAGTACTTC	CASNKRGSETQYF
-	-	TRBJ2-7	TRBV5-1	TGCGCCAGCAGCTTGGGGGGAGGATCCTACGAGCAGTACTTC	CASSLGGGSYEQYF
-	-	TRBJ1-2	TRBV6-5	TGTGCCAGCAGTGGTCACTATGGCTACACCTTC	CASSGHYGYTF
-	-	TRBJ2-5	TRBV13	TGTGCCAGCAGCTCCTCCCGAGAGGCAACTCAAGAGACCCAGTACTTC	CASSSSREATQETQYF
-	-	TRBJ2-7	TRBV19	TGTGCCAGTAGTAGGGGACTGGGAGTATACGAGCAGTACTTC	CASSRGLGVYEQYF
-	-	TRBJ1-4	TRBV25-1	TGTGCCAGCAGTGAATACTGGGCGGGTGAAAAACTGTTTTTT	CASSEYWAGEKLFF
-	few	TRBJ1-1	TRBV4-1	TGCGCCAGCAGCCATAAATTCAGGGGGAACACTGAAGCTTTCTTT	CASSHKFRGNTEAFF
-	-	TRBJ2-5	TRBV7-6	TGTGCCAGCAGCTTAGCTGGGTCAGGGCACGATCAGTACTTC	CASSLAGSGHDQYF
TRBD2	-	TRBJ2-1	TRBV4-3	TGCGCCAGCAGCCAATCGGGAGGGTGGGACAATGAGCAGTTCTTC	CASSQSGGWDNEQFF
-	-	TRBJ1-3	TRBV19	TGTGCCAGTAGTATGGGGTCTGGAAACACCATATATTTT	CASSMGSGNTIYF
-	-	TRBJ2-5	TRBV5-1	TGCGCCAGCAGCCAGAGTGGGAAAGAGACCCAGTACTTC	CASSQSGKETQYF
-	-	TRBJ1-1	TRBV25-1	TGTGCCAGCAGTCACCTCGACAGGAACACTGAAGCTTTCTTT	CASSHLDRNTEAFF
-	-	TRBJ2-3	TRBV7-6	TGTGCCAGCAGCAGTAGGGGGGTGACAGACGCAACTAGCACAGATACGCAGTATTTT	CASSSRGVTDATSTDTQYF
TRBD1	-	TRBJ2-7	TRBV9	TGTGCCAGCAGCGTAGCTACAGGGGGTTACGAGCAGTACTTC	CASSVATGGYEQYF
-	-	TRBJ2-2	TRBV6-1	TGTGCCAGCAGTACTAGGCCTGAGCTGTTTTTT	CASSTRPELFF
TRBD1	few	TRBJ1-1	TRBV27	TGTGCCAGCAGTGTCGGGACAGATGAAGCTTTCTTT	CASSVGTDEAFF
-	-	TRBJ2-5	TRBV5-1	TGCGCCAGCAGCTTGGCGGGGGGCCCGCAAGAGACCCAGTACTTC	CASSLAGGPQETQYF
-	-	TRBJ2-1	TRBV27	TGTGCCAGCAGACTACTGGGGCGAGATGAGCAGTTCTTC	CASRLLGRDEQFF
-	-	TRBJ1-1	TRBV9	TGTGCCAGCAGCGTAGGTTCAGGGGCGAACACTGAAGCTTTCTTT	CASSVGSGANTEAFF
-	-	TRBJ2-3	TRBV2	TGTGCCAGCACCCCCCTCGGGCGCACAGATACGCAGTATTTT	CASTPLGRTDTQYF
-	-	TRBJ2-7	TRBV4-3	TGCGCCAGCAGCCAAGGCCTCTCTGGGATCCGGTACGAGCAGTACTTC	CASSQGLSGIRYEQYF
-	-	TRBJ1-5	TRBV29-1	TGCAGCGTTGAAGATAAGGGGACCTTGCATTTT	CSVEDKGTLHF
TRBD1	-	TRBJ1-2	TRBV30	TGTGCCTGGGACAGGGGGAGGTATGGCTACACCTTC	CAWDRGRYGYTF
TRBD2	-	TRBJ2-4	TRBV5-3	TGTGCCAGAAGCGTGGGACTAGCGGGTGAAGTCCCCAAAAACATTCAGTACTTC	CARSVGLAGEVPKNIQYF
-	-	TRBJ2-1	TRBV30	TGTGCATTCGACGGGTTGAAAGGCAATGAGCAGTTCTTC	CAFDGLKGNEQFF
-	-	TRBJ1-6	TRBV19	TGTGCCAGTAGTATTGGCCATAATTCACCCCTCCACTTT	CASSIGHNSPLHF
TRBD1	-	TRBJ2-1	TRBV28	TGTGCCAGCAGTCCTCGGGGACAGACCAATGAGCAGTTCTTC	CASSPRGQTNEQFF
-	-	TRBJ1-5	TRBV19	TGTGCCAGTAGTATGGACGACACCCCCAATCAGCCCCAGCATTTT	CASSMDDTPNQPQHF
-	-	TRBJ2-7	TRBV7-6	TGTGCCAGCAGCTTAGCTAGGGGCAACTACGAGCAGTACTTC	CASSLARGNYEQYF
-	once	TRBJ1-1	TRBV30	TGTGCCTGGAGTGTAGGCAGCCGAACTGAAGCTTTCTTT	CAWSVGSRTEAFF